This entry features one T cell receptor (beta chain) sequence. Its antigen is unknown. No base qualities exist here, and no much larger clone lies one base off it. Library construction relied on the immunoSEQ multiplex PCR assay. A mixture of 60 forward primers for TCR Vbeta segments and 13 reverse primers for TCR Jbeta segments was used in the multiplex PCR. The CDR3 region of rearranged TCR beta genes was amplified from genomic DNA by a multiplex PCR assay. The amplified TCR beta libraries were sequenced on the Illumina HiSeq System as 87-base-pair reads. The study's processing was this. A later analysis counted tens of millions of unique TCR beta chains across the 650 to 800 repertoires, and 10 million to 11 million of these chains were shared by at least two donors. To remove PCR and sequencing errors, raw reads were error-corrected and collapsed into unique sequences using a nearest-neighbor algorithm that merged closely related sequences. CDR3 sequences were aligned to IMGT reference sequences to assign V, D and J gene segments. Each retained sequence needed at least a six-nucleotide match to both a V gene segment and a J gene segment. Rearrangements were classified as productive when the CDR3 lacked stop codons and remained in frame with V and J, and all other rearrangements were classified as non-productive. Following IMGT convention, CDR3 was defined as the stretch from the second conserved V-encoded cysteine to the conserved J-encoded phenylalanine. In an earlier analysis of roughly 580 of the donors, sequences lacking an unambiguous match to a single V gene segment were excluded. In an earlier analysis of a few hundred of the donors, V segments were called functional above 56.7% productive rearrangements and were called segregating when the between-donor standard deviation exceeded 5%. A statistical classification framework was built for diagnosing cytomegalovirus status from the catalog of TCR beta chain sequences. A later analysis assigned V and J genes by comparing TCR nucleotide sequences with IMGT/GENE-DB human TR gene sequences. The TCRdist pipeline was used in a later analysis to assign CDR3 sequences and most-parsimonious VDJ recombination scenarios. In a later analysis, each TCR beta chain was defined by its CDR3 amino acid sequence together with its V-gene family, and reads lacking a unique V-gene family were excluded. To address suspected cross-contamination and a sequencing artifact, a later analysis removed under 600 highly shared, low-generation-probability nucleotide sequences. In a later analysis, a clonal expansion index for each public chain was calculated from normalized within-repertoire ranks of inferred template counts. A later analysis computed generation probabilities with a VDJ recombination model fitted to out-of-frame rearrangements, and checked the results against IGoR. In a later analysis, TCR-TCR, TCR-HLA and TCR-CMV co-occurrence was scored with hypergeometric tests, and a repertoire-size bias correction was applied to TCR pairs. In a later analysis, false discovery rates were estimated by permuting HLA or CMV assignments 20 times. In a later analysis, co-occurring TCRs were grouped with DBSCAN, and TCRdist sequence similarity was added when clustering was performed within HLA-allele-positive subsets. Repertoires with fewer than 30,000 or more than 120,000 public chains, plus five repertoires with anomalous nucleotide sharing, were excluded from co-occurrence clustering. In its TCRdb copy, this immuneACCESS table keeps in-frame sequences only and misses some clones. Where compared with another copy, unresolved V genes explain less than half of these, and the others have no known cause. Clone size and the V and J calls come from that table; the DNA yielded D and trimming. The sample data list about 90,000 clones, and about three quarters of these were observed just once. Approximately 4.2% of the sample is in the top ten clones.

In total, approximately 610 healthy bone marrow donors made up the cohort. Cohort members were all nominally healthy when sampled, although unrecorded immune exposures were likely present. The donor tested CMV seropositive and was one of the 289 seropositive cohort members. A peripheral blood sample was provided by each donor, and peripheral blood mononuclear cells were used for TCR beta sequencing. The Qiagen DNeasy Blood Extraction Kit was used to extract genomic DNA from the blood cell samples. This entry comes from a study of cytomegalovirus exposure and HLA in healthy donors (dated by TCRdb to the late 2010s). Looking at the study overall: An earlier analysis of roughly 500 of the donors reported around 280 Gb of sequence data and 95 million to 130 million unique TCR beta sequences obtained from about 200 million T cells. An early release that covered about 640 HLA-typed donors contained about 300 gigabases of sequencing data and 80 million or so unique TCR sequences. Of the 398 genotyped donors, roughly 80% fell in the genetic ancestry cluster associated with self-reported Caucasian donors. The aim of the study was to test whether cataloging public T cell receptors could identify signatures of past pathogen exposure. The T cell repertoires of under 700 subjects were profiled by immunosequencing and related to cytomegalovirus serostatus. A separate validation cohort of roughly 130 different subjects was used in addition to the 666-subject first cohort. To predict cytomegalovirus infection status, the study brought together high-throughput TCR immunosequencing, statistical association of individual TCRs with disease status, and machine learning. A later analysis re-examined previously published TCR beta repertoires from over 500 donors and added high-resolution HLA genotyping to investigate patterns of TCR occurrence. In the later analysis, no new phenotypic data were used to find candidate immune exposures; instead, reliance was placed on TCR beta sequences and their occurrence across donors. In an earlier analysis of a few hundred of the donors, high-throughput TCR beta sequencing was used to judge whether each TCR beta V gene segment behaved as functional or pseudogenic. Donor age, sex, ethnicity and CMV serostatus were compiled alongside the repertoire data. In a later genetic analysis, genome-wide SNP genotypes for about 55% of the 666 donors were used, and that subset was treated as a discovery cohort. Every repertoire in the discovery cohort had been generated on one and the same sequencing platform. Class I and class II HLA loci were covered by the typing at four-digit resolution. Typing coverage varied by locus: roughly 629-640 donors for A, B, C, DRB1 and DQB1; under 550 for DQA1; more than 600 for DPA1; around 450 for DPB1. Several DR-DQ haplotypes were treated as single units for association and clustering because of strong linkage in the cohort. On average, around 230,000 unique TCR beta nucleotide sequences were sequenced per donor among 398 genotyped donors of the cohort, with roughly 18% of those sequences being non-productive. General conclusions and limits of the study: When HLA alleles, especially DR and DQ, strongly co-occurred, attributing TCR associations to individual alleles was difficult. Because HLA typing was missing for some donors at each locus, association tests included only the typed subset. The sequencing pipeline was judged likely to have produced a cluster of highly shared sequence variants as a technical artifact. Linkage disequilibrium might explain the correlated functional status among segregating V segments, but an unknown experimental factor could not be ruled out. A further reported finding was that TCR beta sequences accurately predicted the HLA-A and HLA-B alleles for most subjects in the first cohort. A later genetic analysis associated a missense DCLRE1C variant with V-gene and J-gene trimming of TCR beta chains, and an independent cohort replicated the association. Most TCR sequences were observed very rarely across donors, whereas some public TCRs were present in many individuals. In a later genetic analysis, fewer N-insertions in productive TCRs were reported among donors in an Asian-associated ancestry cluster than the approximately 670-donor mean. At a false discovery rate of 0.05, a later analysis linked some 18,000 TCR beta sequences to specific HLA alleles. A few of the identified cytomegalovirus-associated TCR beta chains were confirmed in vitro to be specific for cytomegalovirus antigens. A later analysis reported that several top co-occurrence clusters appeared linked to parvovirus B19, influenza, CMV and Epstein-Barr virus. A later analysis found that TCR association rates varied across HLA loci, with DRB1 alleles showing the most associated TCRs and HLA-C alleles the fewest. Some IMGT-functional V segments, including TRBV6-2 and TRBV6-3, could not be distinguished by the 87-base-pair reads and were therefore excluded. In the study, approximately 150 TCR beta chains were listed as associated with cytomegalovirus. In an earlier analysis of approximately 590 of the donors, most TCR beta V segments were observed in productive rearrangements about 87% or about 30% of the time, broadly matching IMGT annotations. It was suggested by the authors that the approach could potentially be generalized to other disease states and immunological phenotypes. The classifier was reported to diagnose cytomegalovirus status with high specificity and sensitivity in both the original cohort and the validation cohort. A later analysis found that most CMV-associated TCR beta chains appeared HLA-restricted, with HLA associations seemingly driven largely by CMV exposure. The presence/absence analyses assumed that sequencing depth was roughly uniform across donors, and that assumption may not be true. The cohort was sequenced for TCR beta chains only, and without alpha or paired-chain data the features that could be detected were limited. Seventeen rarely observed V segments, including chromosome 9 orphons, were excluded from the earlier analysis of a few hundred of the donors because counts were too low. In a later analysis, HLA-associated TCR beta chains were found to be more clonally expanded and to have lower generation probabilities than equally common non-associated chains. The only immune exposure information available for the cohort was CMV serostatus.

V and J are truncated by 4 bases and 4 bases respectively, leaving an intervening sequence of 10 bases. From its cysteine to its phenylalanine, the CDR3 spans 14 amino acids. The read is trimmed to its CDR3 DNA, 42 bases read in frame from base 1. CDR1 and CDR2 (SEHNR, FQNEAQ) derive from the germline V gene (reference sequence). The chain employs TRBV7-9 and TRBJ2-2; TRBD2 is perhaps the D gene, given 5 matching bases. The source material was PBMCs. The TCR originated in a woman aged 35 to 49 in good health and CMV-seropositive. The CDR3 amino acid sequence is: CASSSGLGTGELFF. The nucleotide sequence reads TGTGCCAGCAGCTCGGGATTGGGCACCGGGGAGCTGTTTTTT.